The rows below give T cell receptor beta chains drawn from one sample of a study of OX40 agonist ivuxolimab in advanced cancers. Assay used: immunoSEQ multiplex PCR; TCRdb lists only in-frame clones, some missing. The profile shows tens of thousands of clones, approximately 83% of them singletons. The sample in question was CD4+ or CD8+ T cells sorted from blood, obtained in a trial of the OX40 agonist ivuxolimab. These receptors were obtained from an adult with an advanced solid tumor such as melanoma, head and neck, liver or kidney cancer. CDR3s include the opening cysteine and the closing phenylalanine or tryptophan. A D gene is named only where the DNA matches it firmly. Size is omitted from some rows. Given values are once, few, many or a class for expanded clones.

. | TRBJ2-1 | . | TRBV9 | TGTGCCAGCAGTTTTCTTGCGGAACCAAATGAGCAGTTCTTC | CASSFLAEPNEQFF
. | TRBJ2-4 | . | TRBV6-5 | TGTGCCACAACGGGGGCGGGGAGAGCCGACATTCAGTACTTC | CATTGAGRADIQYF
once | TRBJ1-5 | . | TRBV28 | TGTGCCAGCAGTTTGGGTCACCCAAGCAATCAGCCCCAGCATTTT | CASSLGHPSNQPQHF
. | TRBJ1-5 | . | TRBV28 | TGTGCCAGCAGTTTTCAAGCCAATCAGCCCCAGCATTTT | CASSFQANQPQHF
. | TRBJ2-7 | TRBD2 | TRBV10-3 | TGTGCCATCAGTGAACTAGCGGGATTCTACGAGCAGTACTTC | CAISELAGFYEQYF
once | TRBJ2-7 | . | TRBV7-9 | TGTGCCAGCAGCACGACTAGCTACGAGCAGTACTTC | CASSTTSYEQYF
. | TRBJ2-3 | . | TRBV28 | TGTGCCAGCAGTTTAGCAGGGAAAAGCACAGATACGCAGTATTTT | CASSLAGKSTDTQYF
. | TRBJ2-2 | . | TRBV18 | TGTGCCAGCTCAAGCAGGGCGAACACCGGGGAGCTGTTTTTT | CASSSRANTGELFF
. | TRBJ2-1 | TRBD1 | TRBV7-8 | TGTGCCAGCAGCCCTAGACAGGGGCGCAATGAGCAGTTCTTC | CASSPRQGRNEQFF
. | TRBJ2-3 | . | TRBV2 | TGTGCCAGCACTCCAGGGATTAGCACAGATACGCAGTATTTT | CASTPGISTDTQYF
. | TRBJ2-7 | . | TRBV9 | TGTGCCAGCAGCGTAGAGGGGTCAATTCTCTACGAGCAGTACTTC | CASSVEGSILYEQYF
. | TRBJ1-1 | . | TRBV18 | TGTGCCAGCTCACTTACGACCTCTTTCGATGTTGCCACTGAAGCTTTCTTT | CASSLTTSFDVATEAFF
. | TRBJ2-7 | TRBD1 | TRBV30 | TGTGCCTGGAGTAGTGGACAGGGGATGGGCGAGCAGTACTTC | CAWSSGQGMGEQYF
. | TRBJ2-2 | TRBD1 | TRBV28 | TGTGCCAGCAGTGCAAGACAGGGGTCTTTCACCGGGGAGCTGTTTTTT | CASSARQGSFTGELFF
. | TRBJ2-2 | . | TRBV7-9 | TGTGCCAGCAGCACCCATACAGGGTTGTCCGGGGAGCTGTTTTTT | CASSTHTGLSGELFF
. | TRBJ1-3 | TRBD1 | TRBV18 | TGTGCCAGCTCATCGTCCGGACAGGGAAGGAGTAACACCATATATTTT | CASSSSGQGRSNTIYF
once | TRBJ2-7 | TRBD2 | TRBV28 | TGTGCCAGCAGTTCGACTAGCGGGAGCCCTTACGAGCAGTACTTC | CASSSTSGSPYEQYF
. | TRBJ1-1 | . | TRBV6-1 | TGTGCCAGCAGTGCTCGACAGGCCACGAACACTGAAGCTTTCTTT | CASSARQATNTEAFF
. | TRBJ1-1 | . | TRBV4-2 | TGTGCCAGCAGCCTGGACAGTACCTACACTGAAGCTTTCTTT | CASSLDSTYTEAFF
few | TRBJ1-2 | . | TRBV4-2 | TGTGCCAGCAGCCAAGTGCTCTGGGACGGAACTACTAACTATGGCTACACCTTC | CASSQVLWDGTTNYGYTF
. | TRBJ2-3 | . | TRBV28 | TGTGCCAGCAGTTCCGAGAGGGGGGGCGCGTCAGATACGCAGTATTTT | CASSSERGGASDTQYF
few | TRBJ1-2 | . | TRBV6-1 | TGTGCCAGCCGACAGGTATATGGCTACACCTTC | CASRQVYGYTF